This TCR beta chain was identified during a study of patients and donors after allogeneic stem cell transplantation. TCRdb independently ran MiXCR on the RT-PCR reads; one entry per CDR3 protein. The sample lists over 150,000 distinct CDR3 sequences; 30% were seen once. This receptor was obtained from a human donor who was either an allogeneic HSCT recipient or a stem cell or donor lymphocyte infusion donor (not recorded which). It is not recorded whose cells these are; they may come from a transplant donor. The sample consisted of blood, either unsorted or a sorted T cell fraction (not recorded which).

The CDR3 region is CASSLIGLDEQFF. The CDR3 nucleotides are TGTGCCAGCAGCTTAATTGGGTTGGATGAGCAGTTCTTC. The chain carries TRBV7-8 and TRBJ2-1, with D unclear. Germline-derived CDR1 and CDR2 are SGHVS and FQNEAQ. The germline V and J ends were trimmed by 2 bases and 8 bases, with 10 bases remaining between them. The CDR3 totals 13 residues.